These T cell receptor beta chains were read from a single sample in a study of radiotherapy plus CTLA-4 blockade in lung cancer. The repertoire was sequenced with immunoSEQ multiplex PCR; TCRdb's copy has only in-frame clones and lacks some. The table records approximately 47,000 clones, 82% of them present only once. The specimen was peripheral blood, collected from a patient treated with radiotherapy plus ipilimumab. These receptors originate from a human donor with non-small cell lung cancer who had stable disease on radiotherapy plus ipilimumab. Both conserved end residues are part of each CDR3. Size tells how often a clone was seen (once, few, many) or the class of an expanded clone, and some rows leave it out.

V gene	clone size	CDR3 protein
TRBV23-1	.	CARGSSPQETQYF
TRBV19	.	CASSPLAGGFGYEQFF
TRBV9	.	CASSVEGSSHNEQFF
TRBV5-1	.	CASSLTGEPSNEKLFF
TRBV7-2	.	CASSLSSYEQYF
TRBV27	.	CASSLGRFGIQYF
TRBV4-3	.	CASSAADREGYGYTF
TRBV19	.	CASRAGEGQPQHF
TRBV19	.	CASSITGIPQETQYF
TRBV21-1	.	CASSLLAGRTDTQYF
TRBV13	.	CASSHRLAGGFHEQYF
TRBV19	few	CASSIWQDSGNTIYF
TRBV9	.	CASSVASGQYNSPLHF
TRBV5-1	.	CASSHISGTVSDEQYF
TRBV7-2	.	CASSPHPSRSVGELFF
TRBV5-6	.	CASSSGTSGREDTQYF
TRBV2	.	CASSGGLPPDNEQFF
TRBV28	few	CASSLWADTEAFF
TRBV27	.	CASSSGTSGSYNEQFF
TRBV30	.	CAWSGTGTVTDTQYF
TRBV5-1	.	CASSLRVRDTQYF
TRBV7-8	.	CASSLSFAGGAYNEQFF
TRBV5-1	once	CASSIGVDYGYTF